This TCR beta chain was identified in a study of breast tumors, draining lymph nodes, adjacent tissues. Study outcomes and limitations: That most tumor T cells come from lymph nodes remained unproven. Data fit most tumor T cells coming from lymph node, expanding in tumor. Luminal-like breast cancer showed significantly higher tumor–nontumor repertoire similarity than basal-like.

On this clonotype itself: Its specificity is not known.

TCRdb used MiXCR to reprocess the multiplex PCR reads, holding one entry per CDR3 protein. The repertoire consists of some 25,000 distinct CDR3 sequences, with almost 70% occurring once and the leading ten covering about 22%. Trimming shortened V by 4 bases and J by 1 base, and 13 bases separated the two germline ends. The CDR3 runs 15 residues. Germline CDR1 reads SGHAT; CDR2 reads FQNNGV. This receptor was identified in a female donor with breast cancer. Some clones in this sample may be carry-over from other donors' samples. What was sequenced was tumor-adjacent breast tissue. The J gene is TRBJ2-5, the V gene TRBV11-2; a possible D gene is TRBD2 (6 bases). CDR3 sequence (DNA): TGTGCCAGCAGCTCTGAAGGACTATTCCAAGAGACCCAGTACTTC. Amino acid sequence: CASSSEGLFQETQYF.